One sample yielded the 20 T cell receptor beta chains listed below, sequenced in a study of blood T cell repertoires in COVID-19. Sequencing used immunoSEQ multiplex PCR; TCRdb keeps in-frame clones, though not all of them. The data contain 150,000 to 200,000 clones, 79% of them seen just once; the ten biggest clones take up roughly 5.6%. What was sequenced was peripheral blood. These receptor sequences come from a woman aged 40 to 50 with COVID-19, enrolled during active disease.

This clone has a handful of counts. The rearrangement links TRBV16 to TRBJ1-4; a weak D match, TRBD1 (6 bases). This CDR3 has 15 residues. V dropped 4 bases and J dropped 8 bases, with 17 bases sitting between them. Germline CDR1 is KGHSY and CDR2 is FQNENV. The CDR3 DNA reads TGTGCCAGCAGCCCCCGGGGGGGGGCGGAAGAAAAACTGTTTTTT. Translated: CASSPRGGAEEKLFF.

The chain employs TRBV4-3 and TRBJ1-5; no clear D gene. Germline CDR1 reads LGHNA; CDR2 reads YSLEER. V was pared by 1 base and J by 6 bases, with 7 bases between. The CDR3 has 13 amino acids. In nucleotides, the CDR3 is TGCGCCAGCAGCCAAGCTCCCCGTCAGCCCCAGCATTTT. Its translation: CASSQAPRQPQHF.

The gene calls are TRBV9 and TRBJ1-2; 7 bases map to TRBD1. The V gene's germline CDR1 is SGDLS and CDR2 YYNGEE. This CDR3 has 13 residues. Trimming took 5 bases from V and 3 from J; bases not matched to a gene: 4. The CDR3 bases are TGTGCCAGCAGGACGGACAGGTACTATGGCTACACCTTC. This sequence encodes CASRTDRYYGYTF.

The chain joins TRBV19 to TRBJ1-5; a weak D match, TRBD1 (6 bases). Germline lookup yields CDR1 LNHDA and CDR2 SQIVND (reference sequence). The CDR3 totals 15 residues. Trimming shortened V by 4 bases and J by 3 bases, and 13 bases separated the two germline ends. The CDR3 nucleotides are TGTGCCAGTAGTACCCAAGGGGGATACAATCAGCCCCAGCATTTT. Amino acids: CASSTQGGYNQPQHF. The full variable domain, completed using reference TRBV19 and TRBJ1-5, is DGGITQSPKYLFRKEGQNVTLSCEQNLNHDAMYWYRQDPGQGLRLIYYSQIVNDFQKGDIAEGYSVSREKKESFPLTVTSAQKNPTAFYLCASSTQGGYNQPQHFGDGTRLSIL.

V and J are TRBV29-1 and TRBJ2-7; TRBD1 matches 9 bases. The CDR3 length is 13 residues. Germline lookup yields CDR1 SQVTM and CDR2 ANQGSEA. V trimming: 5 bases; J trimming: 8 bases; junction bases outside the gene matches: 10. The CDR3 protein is CSVKGGQGFQQYF. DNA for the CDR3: TGCAGCGTTAAGGGTGGACAGGGGTTCCAGCAGTACTTC.

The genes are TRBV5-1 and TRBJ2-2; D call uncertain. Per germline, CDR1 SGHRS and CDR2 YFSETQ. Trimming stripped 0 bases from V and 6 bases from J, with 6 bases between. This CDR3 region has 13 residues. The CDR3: CASSLELSGELFF. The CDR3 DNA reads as TGCGCCAGCAGCTTGGAACTTTCCGGGGAGCTGTTTTTT.

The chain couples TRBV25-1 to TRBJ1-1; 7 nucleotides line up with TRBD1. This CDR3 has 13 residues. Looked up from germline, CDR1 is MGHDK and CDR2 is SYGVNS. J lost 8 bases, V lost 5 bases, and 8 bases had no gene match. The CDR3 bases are TGTGCCAGCAGTTACAGGGGACGCCACGAAGCTTTCTTT. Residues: CASSYRGRHEAFF.

The CDR3 DNA sequence: TGTGCCAGCAGTTCCAGGACAGGGATGGATGAGCAGTTCTTC. Translated: CASSSRTGMDEQFF. The chain joins TRBV27 to TRBJ2-1, with 8 bases aligning to TRBD1. The V gene's germline CDR1 is MNHEY and CDR2 SMNVEV (reference sequence). The CDR3 is 14 residues long. Trimming at V came to 4 bases and at J to 8 bases, leaving 7 bases not matched to a gene.

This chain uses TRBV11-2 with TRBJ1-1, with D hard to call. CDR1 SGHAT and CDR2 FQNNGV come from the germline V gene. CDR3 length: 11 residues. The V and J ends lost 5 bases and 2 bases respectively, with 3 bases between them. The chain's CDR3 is CASSINTEAFF. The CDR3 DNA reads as TGTGCCAGCAGCATAAACACTGAAGCTTTCTTT.

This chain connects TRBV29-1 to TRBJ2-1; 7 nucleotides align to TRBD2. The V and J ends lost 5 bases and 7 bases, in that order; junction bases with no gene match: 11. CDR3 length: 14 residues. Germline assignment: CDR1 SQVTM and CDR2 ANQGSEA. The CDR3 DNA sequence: TGCAGCGTTTCGAGGGAGGGCCGAAGGAATGAGCAGTTCTTC. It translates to CSVSREGRRNEQFF.

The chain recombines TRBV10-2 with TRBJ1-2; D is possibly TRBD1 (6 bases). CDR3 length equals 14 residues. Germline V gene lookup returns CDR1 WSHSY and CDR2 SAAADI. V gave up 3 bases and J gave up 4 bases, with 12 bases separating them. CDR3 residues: CASSDPGQRYGYTF. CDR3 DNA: TGCGCCAGCAGTGACCCTGGACAGCGCTATGGCTACACCTTC.

This CDR3 is CAIRRGLDTDTQYF. CDR3 nucleotide sequence: TGTGCCATCAGAAGGGGGCTGGACACAGATACGCAGTATTTT. This chain uses TRBV10-3 with TRBJ2-3; 7 nucleotides align to TRBD1. This CDR3 region has 14 residues. CDR1 is ENHRY, CDR2 SYGVKD, per germline. Trimming took 6 bases from V and 2 from J; bases not matched to a gene: 5.

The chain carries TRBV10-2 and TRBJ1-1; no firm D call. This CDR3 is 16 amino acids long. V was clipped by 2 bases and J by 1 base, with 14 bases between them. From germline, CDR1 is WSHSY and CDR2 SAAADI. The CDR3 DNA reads TGCGCCAGCAGTGAGATCGGAACAGTTCCGAACACTGAAGCTTTCTTT. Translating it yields CASSEIGTVPNTEAFF.

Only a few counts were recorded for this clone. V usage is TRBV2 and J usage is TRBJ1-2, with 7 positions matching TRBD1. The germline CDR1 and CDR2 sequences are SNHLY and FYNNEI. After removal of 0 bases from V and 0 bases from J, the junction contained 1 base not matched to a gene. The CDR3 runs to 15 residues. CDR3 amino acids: CASSEAQGTNYGYTF. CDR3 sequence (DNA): TGTGCCAGCAGTGAAGCACAGGGGACTAACTATGGCTACACCTTC.

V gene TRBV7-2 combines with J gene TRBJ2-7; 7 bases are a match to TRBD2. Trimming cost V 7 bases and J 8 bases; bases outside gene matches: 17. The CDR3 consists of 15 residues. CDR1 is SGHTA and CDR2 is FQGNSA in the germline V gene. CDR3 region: CASTPGTGGGVKQYF. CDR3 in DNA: TGTGCCAGCACCCCAGGGACGGGCGGGGGAGTTAAGCAGTACTTC. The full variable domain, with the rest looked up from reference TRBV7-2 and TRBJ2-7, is GAGVSQSPSNKVTEKGKDVELRCDPISGHTALYWYRQSLGQGLEFLIYFQGNSAPDKSGLPSDRFSAERTGGSVSTLTIQRTQQEDSAVYLCASTPGTGGGVKQYFGPGTRLTVT.

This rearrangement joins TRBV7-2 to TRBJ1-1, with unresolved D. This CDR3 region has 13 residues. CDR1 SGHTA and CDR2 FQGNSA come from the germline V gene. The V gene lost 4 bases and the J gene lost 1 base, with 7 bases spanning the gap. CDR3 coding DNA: TGTGCCAGCAGCTGGGAGGGGAACACTGAAGCTTTCTTT. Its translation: CASSWEGNTEAFF.

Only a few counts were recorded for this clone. The CDR3 nucleotides read TGTGCCAGCAGCACGACAGGGGGTTGGGGGGAGCAGTACTTC. Amino acid sequence: CASSTTGGWGEQYF. This chain links TRBV7-2 with TRBJ2-7; 9 nucleotides line up with TRBD1. Looked up from germline, CDR1 is SGHTA and CDR2 is FQGNSA. With 5 bases clipped from V and 7 bases from J, the junction kept 9 bases outside the gene matches. The CDR3 contains 14 residues.

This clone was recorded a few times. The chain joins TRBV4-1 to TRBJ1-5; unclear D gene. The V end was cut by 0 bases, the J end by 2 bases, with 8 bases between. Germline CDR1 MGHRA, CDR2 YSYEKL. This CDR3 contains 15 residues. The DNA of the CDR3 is TGCGCCAGCAGCCAAGATCGAACAGGCAATCAGCCCCAGCATTTT. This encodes CASSQDRTGNQPQHF.

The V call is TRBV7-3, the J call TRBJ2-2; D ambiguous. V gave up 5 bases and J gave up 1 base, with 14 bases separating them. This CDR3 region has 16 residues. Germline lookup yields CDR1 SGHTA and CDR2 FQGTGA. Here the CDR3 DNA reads TGTGCCAGCAGCCCAATGGGCAAGGAGAACACCGGGGAGCTGTTTTTT. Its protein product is CASSPMGKENTGELFF. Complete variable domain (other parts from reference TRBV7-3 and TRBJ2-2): GAGVSQTPSNKVTEKGKYVELRCDPISGHTALYWYRQSLGQGPEFLIYFQGTGAADDSGLPNDRFFAVRPEGSVSTLKIQRTERGDSAVYLCASSPMGKENTGELFFGEGSRLTVL.

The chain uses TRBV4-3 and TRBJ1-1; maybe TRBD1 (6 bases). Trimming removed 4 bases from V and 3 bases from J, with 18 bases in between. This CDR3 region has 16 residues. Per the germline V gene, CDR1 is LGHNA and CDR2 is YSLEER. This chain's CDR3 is CASSRKVTGRDTEAFF. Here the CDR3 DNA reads TGCGCCAGCAGCCGAAAAGTGACAGGCCGTGACACTGAAGCTTTCTTT.